This TCR beta chain originates from a study of Ad26.COV2.S vaccination and SARS-CoV-2 variants. Sequenced by immunoSEQ multiplex PCR; TCRdb stores in-frame clones only, minus some. The sample lists about 410,000 clones, more than 85% occurring once. Treatment given: some 19 received Ad26.COV2.S at low or high dose, single or two shots; roughly five received placebo; per-sample allocation not given. Sampling happened 63 days after the first vaccine or placebo injection. In Boston, the donor was an adult between 18-55 years of age. The receptor was isolated from a person between 18 and 60 years old who received the Ad26.COV2.S COVID-19 vaccine or a placebo. The specimen was peripheral blood, collected in a trial of Ad26.COV2.S vaccine versus placebo.

The CDR3 nucleotides are TGCGCCAGCAGCCGAGTGACTGGGGCGGGGGCTAGCACAGATACGCAGTATTTT. This encodes CASSRVTGAGASTDTQYF. V gene TRBV4-1 combines with J gene TRBJ2-3, with a weak D call TRBD2 (7 bases). The CDR3 is 18 residues long. Deletions cut 4 bases from V and 0 bases from J, with 20 bases between. Germline V lookup: CDR1 MGHRA, CDR2 YSYEKL.